The rows below give T cell receptor beta chains drawn from one sample of a study of T cells in Graves' hyperthyroidism and ophthalmopathy. Via MiXCR, TCRdb re-called the multiplex PCR reads, giving one row per CDR3 protein. The sample lists about 130,000 distinct CDR3 sequences; approximately 20% were seen once. The sequenced sample consisted of blood. These receptors were obtained from a woman in her forties or fifties with Graves' hyperthyroidism that later progressed to Graves' ophthalmopathy. Both conserved end residues are part of each CDR3. A D gene is named only where the DNA matches it firmly. Not all rows give a size; the values are once, few, many and, for expanded clones, a class.

-	TRBV27	TRBJ1-6	-	CASSFTGFYRTRSSYNSPLHF	TGTGCCAGCAGTTTTACAGGGTTCTATAGGACCCGGAGCTCCTATAATTCACCCCTCCACTTT
TRBD1	TRBV5-1	TRBJ2-7	-	CASSLGTGMAYEQYF	TGCGCCAGCAGCTTAGGGACAGGAATGGCCTACGAGCAGTACTTC
-	TRBV28	TRBJ1-4	many	CASSSGRREKLFF	TGTGCCAGCAGTTCAGGGAGAAGAGAAAAACTGTTTTTT
-	TRBV20-1	TRBJ1-5	-	CSARGGREQPQHF	TGCAGTGCTAGAGGAGGGCGAGAACAGCCCCAGCATTTT
TRBD1	TRBV5-1	TRBJ1-1	many	CASSWTGPNTEAFF	TGCGCCAGCAGCTGGACAGGGCCGAACACTGAAGCTTTCTTT
-	TRBV12-3/TRBV12-4	TRBJ1-2	many	CASSLIGGYTF	TGTGCCAGCAGTTTAATTGGCGGCTACACCTTC
-	TRBV30	TRBJ2-1	many	CAWTGLQSEQFF	TGTGCCTGGACCGGACTTCAGTCTGAGCAGTTCTTC
-	TRBV29-1	TRBJ1-2	few	CSVGGGPLYGYTF	TGCAGCGTTGGGGGGGGCCCGCTCTATGGCTACACCTTC
TRBD1	TRBV5-1	TRBJ1-2	many	CASSHDRGLGGYTF	TGCGCCAGCAGCCACGACAGGGGGCTGGGTGGCTACACCTTC
-	TRBV28	TRBJ1-4	few	CASSLGRSATNEKLFF	TGTGCCAGCAGTTTAGGGAGAAGTGCAACTAATGAAAAACTGTTTTTT
-	TRBV4-1	TRBJ2-4	many	CASSQDIQYF	TGCGCCAGCAGCCAAGACATTCAGTACTTC
TRBD1	TRBV5-1	TRBJ2-3	many	CASSRDRLTDTQYF	TGCGCCAGCAGCCGGGACAGGTTAACCGATACGCAGTATTTT
TRBD2	TRBV3-1	TRBJ2-3	few	CASSLGTSGRIIGDTQYF	TGTGCCAGCAGCCTCGGGACTAGCGGGAGGATCATTGGAGATACGCAGTATTTT